These 7 T cell receptor beta chains originate from one sample sequenced in a study of shared clonotypes between healthy human individuals. The method was immunoSEQ multiplex PCR; TCRdb's version includes in-frame clones alone and lacks a portion of them. The data hold about 2.1 million clones, with 93% observed a single time. Terminally differentiated effector memory CD45RA+ cells were excluded from the naive CD8 cells, which were CD45RO-negative and positively selected for CCR7. Sequencing used naive CD8+ T cells from PBMCs. These TCRs come from a man aged 18 to 29 in good health. Some clones in this sample may be carry-over from other donors' samples.

Regarding this clone: This CDR3 is also generated by other DNA sequences in the sample. CDR3 nucleotides: TGTGCCAGCAGTTTGGGGCAGACCTATGGCTACACCTTC. It specifies CASSLGQTYGYTF. The chain has TRBV27 and TRBJ1-2; the D gene is possibly TRBD1 (5 bases). There are 13 residues in the CDR3. V was clipped by 3 bases and J by 4 bases, with 9 bases between them. Germline V CDR1 and CDR2: MNHEY, SMNVEV (reference sequence).

This sequence joins TRBV27 and TRBJ1-2, with 10 positions matching TRBD1. Trimming cost V 7 bases and J 7 bases; bases outside gene matches: 9. Germline lookup yields CDR1 MNHEY and CDR2 SMNVEV (reference sequence). This CDR3 region has 14 residues. The CDR3 reads CASTPTGGAVGYTF. The DNA of the CDR3 is TGTGCCAGCACCCCGACAGGGGGCGCGGTTGGCTACACCTTC.

CDR3 region: CASSSRGNHEQYF. CDR3 DNA sequence: TGTGCCAGCAGTTCCAGGGGGAACCACGAGCAGTACTTC. The V and J genes are TRBV6-6 and TRBJ2-7; TRBD1 matches 7 bases. Germline trimming cut 4 bases from V and 5 bases from J; bases unmatched to any gene: 5. Germline CDR1 reads MNHNY; CDR2 reads SVGAGI (reference sequence). This CDR3 has 13 amino acids.

The chain employs TRBV9 and TRBJ1-2, with a possible D match to TRBD1 (5 bases). With 1 base removed from V and 3 bases from J, the gap between germline ends came to 10 bases. CDR1 and CDR2 from the germline V gene are SGDLS and YYNGEE. There are 14 residues in the CDR3. As DNA, the CDR3 is TGTGCCAGCAGCGTACTCGACAGCTACTATGGCTACACCTTC. Residues: CASSVLDSYYGYTF.

This clone was recorded only once. The sample carries other DNA sequences with the same CDR3. The chain has TRBV27 and TRBJ2-3; 7 bases are shared with TRBD1. CDR3 length: 15 amino acids. CDR1 MNHEY and CDR2 SMNVEV come from the germline V gene (reference sequence). Germline trimming cut 0 bases from V and 1 base from J; bases unmatched to any gene: 1. The CDR3 is CASSLSGTGTDTQYF. DNA of the CDR3: TGTGCCAGCAGTTTATCGGGGACAGGCACAGATACGCAGTATTTT.

The V gene is TRBV6-1, the J gene TRBJ1-2; 8 bases match TRBD1. The germline gives CDR1 MNHNS, CDR2 SASEGT. J was trimmed by 0 bases and V by 8 bases; bases with no gene match: 5. The CDR3 length is 14 residues. This CDR3 is CASAETGANYGYTF. In DNA form, the CDR3 reads TGTGCCAGCGCAGAGACAGGGGCTAACTATGGCTACACCTTC.

J is TRBJ1-1 and V is TRBV2; D is possibly TRBD1 (6 bases). The germline V gene encodes CDR1 SNHLY and CDR2 FYNNEI. The CDR3 spans 15 residues. V gave up 7 bases and J gave up 3 bases, with 18 bases separating them. The CDR3 DNA follows: TGTGCCAGCATCACAATGGGGGGGGGCTACACTGAAGCTTTCTTT. This translates into CASITMGGGYTEAFF.